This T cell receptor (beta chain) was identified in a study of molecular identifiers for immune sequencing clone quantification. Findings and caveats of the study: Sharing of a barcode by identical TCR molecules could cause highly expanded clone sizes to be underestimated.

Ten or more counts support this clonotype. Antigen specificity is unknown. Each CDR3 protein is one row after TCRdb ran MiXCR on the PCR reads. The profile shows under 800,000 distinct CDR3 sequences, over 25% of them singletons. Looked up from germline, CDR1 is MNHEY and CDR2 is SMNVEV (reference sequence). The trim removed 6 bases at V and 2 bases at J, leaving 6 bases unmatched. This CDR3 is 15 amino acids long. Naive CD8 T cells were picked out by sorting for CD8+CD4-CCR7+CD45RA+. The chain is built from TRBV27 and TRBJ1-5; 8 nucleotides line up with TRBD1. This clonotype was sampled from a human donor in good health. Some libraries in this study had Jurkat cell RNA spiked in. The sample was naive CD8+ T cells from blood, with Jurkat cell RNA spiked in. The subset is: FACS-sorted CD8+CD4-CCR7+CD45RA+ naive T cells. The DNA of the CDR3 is TGTGCCAGCAGCTTGTCAGGGGGCGGCAATCAGCCCCAGCATTTT. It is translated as CASSLSGGGNQPQHF.